The 2 T cell receptor beta chains given below trace back to one sample, sequenced in a study of metastatic and nonmetastatic thyroid tumors. TCRdb reanalyzed the PCR reads with MiXCR. The sample contains more than 90,000 clones, 9.5% to 15% of which appear only once. Patients underwent thyroid surgery, and none had received any treatment before it. Sequenced: blood. Receptors originate from a female donor with papillary thyroid cancer or a benign thyroid nodule (not recorded which). Some clones in this sample may be carry-over from other donors' samples.

In its sample, this clone was seen many times. This chain connects TRBV5-5 to TRBJ1-5; D possibly corresponds to TRBD1 (5 bases). V was pared by 2 bases and J by 8 bases, with 14 bases between. This CDR3 spans 14 amino acids. Germline lookup yields CDR1 SGHKS and CDR2 YYEKEE (reference sequence). The CDR3 region has the DNA TGTGCCAGCAGCTTTTGGGGGGGGAATGAGCCCCAGCATTTT. Its protein product is CASSFWGGNEPQHF.

This clone was counted many times. A much bigger clone sits one base away, suggesting this may be a read error. The chain carries TRBV13 and TRBJ2-7; possibly TRBD2 for D (6 bases). Germline CDR1 PRHDT, CDR2 FYEKMQ (reference sequence). The CDR3 covers 14 residues. V lost 0 bases, J lost 7 bases, and 13 bases lay in between. The CDR3 DNA reads as TGTGCCAGCAGCTTAGGGATCCGAGCGGGTGAGCAGTACTTC. Amino acid sequence: CASSLGIRAGEQYF.